Reported below is one TCR beta chain. Its target antigen remains unknown. Base qualities are not at hand, and no much larger clone is one base apart. The source of the sample is a study of shared clonotypes between healthy human individuals (dated by TCRdb to the early 2020s). Study-wide context: The cohort comprised a couple of women and a few men aged 18 to 49 years. The study deeply sequenced blood TCR repertoires of five healthy adults to estimate repertoire size and the extent of clonotype sharing between individuals. For each donor, CD4 naive and CD4 memory were each run on three plates, CD8 naive on two plates, and CD8 memory on one plate. Leukapheresis yielded between about 0.94 and 9 billion PBMCs per donor. To increase sequencing depth and limit assay-specific biases, TCR repertoire library preparation and sequencing were carried out by different laboratories using diverse techniques.

As encoded in the germline V gene (reference sequence), CDR1 is MNHNY while CDR2 is SVGAGI. CDR3 length: 15 amino acids, cysteine to phenylalanine. Only the CDR3 DNA stays, 45 bases, in frame from base 1. Clipping removes 4 bases from V and 6 bases from J, with 10 as the unmatched junction base count. Using the deep immunoSEQ assay, TCR CDR3 regions were amplified from genomic DNA by multiplex PCR. For each cell subset, the extracted genomic DNA was distributed evenly across all wells of several immunoSEQ 96-well plates, and each plate served as one replicate. For sorted subsets, about 0.2 ug genomic DNA, equal to 25,000 to 35,000 T cell genomes, was loaded into each replicate PCR. The purified libraries were quantified using a Qubit 3.0 fluorometer, sized with a Bioanalyzer 2100, and then quantified again using the KAPA Library Quantification kit. Every immunoSEQ 96-well plate was sequenced on a separate single-read 150-cycle Illumina NextSeq 550 flow cell. The study's own analysis went as follows. Because only junctional sequences without quality scores were contained in the immunoSEQ output, filtering matching that applied to full-length reads could not be performed. To assign V/J genes and CDR3, sequences were annotated using PyIR, a Python wrapper for IgBLAST v1.9, with IMGT germline references. Reads with weak V/J assignments (E-value above 1e-6), missing CDR3, stop codons, out-of-frame junctions, or ambiguous translated residues were removed. V3J clonotypes were defined as sequences sharing an identical inferred V gene, J gene, and CDR3 amino acid sequence. Percentage overlap between repertoires was computed as shared unique clonotypes divided by the size of the smaller repertoire. RTK rarefaction, the Chao1 estimator, and Recon v2.1 estimates of unobserved clonotypes were used to assess repertoire richness. For all TCRbeta clonotypes obtained by the gDNA method from four donors, generation probabilities were computed with OLGA. In TCRdb, the immuneACCESS table is reduced to in-frame sequences with V and J assigned. These tables do not hold every clone; where another copy was compared, an unresolved V gene accounts for under half, and the others remain unexplained. The V and J calls and clone size are taken from that table; D and trimming were inferred from the DNA. This sample gives millions of clones in total; 93% of them show up just once. Jointly, the top ten make up 0.39% of the sample.

Donors were healthy HIV-negative adults with no recently reported acute infections or vaccinations. Only Caucasian adults living in Nashville, Tennessee, USA were represented among the donors. Magnetic negative selection was used to enrich CD4+ T cells, after which naive cells were positively selected on CD45RA and the negative fraction became the memory subset. Blood was collected by leukapheresis, and PBMCs were isolated by Ficoll-Histopaque density gradient centrifugation and then cryopreserved in liquid nitrogen vapor phase. Analytical flow cytometry was used to check the purity and quantity of every magnetically sorted T cell population. From each sorted fraction, genomic DNA was isolated and quantified by UV absorbance on a Nanodrop 2000c. Study-wide findings and limitations: Estimated clonotype richness was generally larger for naive than for memory subsets. Pairwise subsampling indicated that sequencing depth was expected to affect the degree of clonotype sharing among donors. Only blood was sampled, and tissue TCR repertoires likely differ from those in blood. Compared with non-shared clonotypes, the clonotypes found in all four sorted-subset donors had higher generation probabilities. Across a handful of donors, around 5% of naive CD4, approximately 3.5% of naive CD8, around 2.1% of memory CD4, and approximately 0.4% of memory CD8 clonotypes were shared. The genetic and exposure-history diversity represented was limited by the small number of donors. Incomplete sequencing was indicated by rarefaction of sorted-subset datasets, despite the large sequencing depth.

The chain employs TRBV6-6 and TRBJ2-3; 7 bases in the middle match TRBD2. The origin of this receptor is a young man in good health. Some clones in this sample may be carry-over from other donors' samples. Sequenced: naive CD4+ T cells from PBMCs. The intended sense of this specimen's cell subset or site label: CD45RA+ positively selected. The base sequence is TGTGCCAGCAGTTTGACTAGCCCAACCCCCGATACGCAGTATTTT. This encodes CASSLTSPTPDTQYF.